This TCR beta chain comes out of a study of shared clonotypes between healthy human individuals. Sorted-subset replicate PCRs used about 0.2 ug of genomic DNA. This amount corresponded to about 30,000 T cell genomes. Sequencing used immunoSEQ multiplex PCR; TCRdb keeps in-frame clones, though not all of them. The table records approximately 740,000 clones, over 65% of them present only once. Notes on the study in general: Against clonotypes common to all four donors, non-shared ones had lower generation probabilities.

In the case of this clone: Its target is unknown.

Among the donors, all were Caucasian adults who lived in Nashville, Tennessee. From germline, CDR1 is LNHDA and CDR2 SQIVND (reference sequence). Trimming stripped 7 bases from V and 0 bases from J, with 18 bases between. CDR3 length: 16 amino acids. The rearrangement links TRBV19 to TRBJ1-2; no definite D call. Input material: memory CD4+ T cells sorted from blood. Specified subset: CD45RA-negative fraction. This clonotype originated in a woman in her 30s in good health. The CDR3 DNA is TGTGCCAGTACGCTTCAGCTCGGTGGTACTAACTATGGCTACACCTTC. It specifies CASTLQLGGTNYGYTF.